The present T cell receptor beta chain was sequenced within a study of cytomegalovirus exposure and HLA in healthy donors. The study, taken as a whole, reports: Using a false discovery rate of 0.05, a later analysis showed that approximately 16,000 TCR beta sequences were associated with HLA alleles.

PCR employed 60 Vbeta and 13 Jbeta primers. Sequencing was performed with immunoSEQ multiplex PCR; in TCRdb, only in-frame clones are kept and a portion is missing. The data hold 100,000 to 150,000 clones, with 55% to 75% observed a single time. For this clone: Its antigen is still unknown.

Per germline, CDR1 MNHEY and CDR2 SMNVEV (reference sequence). The J segment lost 1 base and the V segment lost 4 bases, leaving 9 bases of the junction unmatched. The CDR3 contains 16 residues. The TCR comes from a human donor in good health. The sample taken for sequencing was PBMCs. The chain combines TRBV27 with TRBJ2-7; 8 bases are a match to TRBD2. CDR3 coding DNA: TGTGCCAGCAGTTCTCCCAGAGTAGCGGGATCCTACGAGCAGTACTTC. It codes for CASSSPRVAGSYEQYF.